This TCR beta chain was captured by sequencing in a study of CD8+CD57+ T cells in acquired aplastic anemia. At the level of the study: Sorted CD4+ and CD8+ cells gave a mean 3.2 ug DNA, range roughly 0.18 to 30 ug. Whole-study results and caveats: Significance was not reached for CD8+ Simpson's diversity between patients and controls.

The TCR beta profiling, which covered VDJ combination and CDR3 sequence, was carried out using genomic DNA as the template. Each CDR3 protein gets one entry after TCRdb re-called the reads with MiXCR. This table has approximately 200,000 distinct CDR3 sequences, around 65% appearing once. Points on this clonotype: Its antigen is not identified.

V lost 5 bases and J lost 0, with 10 bases in between. This CDR3 is 15 amino acids long. In germline, CDR1 is LNHDA, CDR2 SQIVND (reference sequence). This TCR was sampled from a human donor with severe aplastic anemia or a healthy control (not recorded which). V and J are TRBV19 and TRBJ2-2, with D perhaps TRBD2 (5 bases). The sequenced material came from sorted CD4+, CD8+, or CD8+CD57+ T cells (not recorded which) from PBMCs. In DNA form, the CDR3 reads TGTGCCAGTAGTGCACGGGGTACGAACACCGGGGAGCTGTTTTTT. This codes for CASSARGTNTGELFF. Using reference TRBV19 and TRBJ2-2 for the parts outside the CDR3, the full variable domain is DGGITQSPKYLFRKEGQNVTLSCEQNLNHDAMYWYRQDPGQGLRLIYYSQIVNDFQKGDIAEGYSVSREKKESFPLTVTSAQKNPTAFYLCASSARGTNTGELFFGEGSRLTVL.